This T cell receptor (beta chain) was sequenced for a study of T cells after yellow fever vaccination. Across the study: Low-cell-number fractions were prepared with SMART-Seq v4 Ultra Low Input.

Points on this clonotype: The target antigen is unknown.

Regarding the study as a whole: Clones from primary vaccination mostly reappeared after the booster (approximately 95% CD4, approximately 86% CD8). Peaking faster, on day 5 versus 15, the secondary response was nonetheless weaker.

The CDR3 runs to 15 residues. Each CDR3 protein is one row after TCRdb ran MiXCR on the 5' RACE reads. The table includes 100,000 to 150,000 distinct CDR3 sequences, about 8.4% detected once. This chain connects TRBV21-1 to TRBJ2-7. TRBV21-1 corresponds to a pseudogene. The source of this sequence is a man younger than 35 who received the YFV17D yellow fever vaccine. This specimen consisted of CD8+ T cells sorted from PBMCs, obtained on the day of the yellow fever booster vaccination. The CDR3 spells CASSKGSSVLDEQYV. The DNA for the CDR3 is TGTGCCAGCAGCAAAGGATCCAGTGTGTTGGACGAGCAGTACGTC.